This T cell receptor (beta chain) was recovered during a study of cytomegalovirus exposure and HLA in healthy donors (dated by TCRdb to the late 2010s). Describing the broader study: An earlier analysis of 587 of the donors reported approximately 300 Gb of sequence data and 117 million unique TCR beta sequences obtained from roughly 170 million T cells. An early release that covered 500 to 800 HLA-typed donors contained approximately 320 gigabases of sequencing data and tens of millions of unique TCR sequences. The genetic ancestry cluster associated with self-reported Caucasian donors included around four fifths of the roughly 400 genotyped donors. The study was designed to test whether signatures of past pathogen exposure could be identified by cataloging public T cell receptors. Using immunosequencing, the study profiled T cell repertoires from some 670 subjects and related those repertoires to cytomegalovirus serostatus. Besides the first cohort of around 670 subjects, a separate validation cohort made up of over 95 different subjects was used. To predict cytomegalovirus infection status, the study brought together high-throughput TCR immunosequencing, statistical association of individual TCRs with disease status, and machine learning. A later analysis re-analyzed previously published TCR beta repertoires from hundreds of donors and added high-resolution HLA genotyping to study TCR occurrence patterns. The later analysis used no new phenotypic data to find candidate immune exposures, relying instead on TCR beta sequences and their occurrence across donors. An earlier analysis of some 600 of the donors applied high-throughput TCR beta sequencing to assess whether each TCR beta V gene segment acted as functional or pseudogenic. Donor age, sex, ethnicity and CMV serostatus were compiled together with the repertoire data. In a later genetic analysis, genome-wide SNP genotypes for about three fifths of the roughly 670 donors were used, and that subset was treated as a discovery cohort. Every discovery cohort repertoire had been produced on one sequencing platform. HLA typing included class I and class II loci at four-digit resolution. The number of typed donors differed by locus: roughly 620-630 for A, B, C, DRB1 and DQB1; 500 to 550 for DQA1; approximately 600 for DPA1; and about 450 for DPB1. Roughly five DR-DQ haplotypes were treated as single units for association and clustering because of strong linkage in the cohort. Among around 400 genotyped donors of the cohort, an average of approximately 230,000 unique TCR beta nucleotide sequences were sequenced per donor, roughly 20% of them non-productive.

Remarks on this clone: The clone's antigen remains unknown. Within one base of it there is no much larger clone, and no base qualities were kept.

Via the germline V gene, CDR1 is SGHTA and CDR2 FQGNSA. The CDR3, cysteine through phenylalanine, is 15 amino acids long. Only the CDR3 portion is preserved as DNA: 45 bases, with reading frame beginning at the first base. V and J lose 3 bases and 0 bases, and a span of 9 bases separates them. In total, 666 healthy bone marrow donors made up the cohort. All cohort members were sampled while nominally healthy, although unrecorded immune exposures were likely present. The donor was CMV seropositive and was included in the group of 270 or so seropositive cohort members. Each donor provided a peripheral blood sample, and peripheral blood mononuclear cells were used for TCR beta sequencing. Genomic DNA extraction from the blood cell samples was performed with the Qiagen DNeasy Blood Extraction Kit. The library was prepared using the immunoSEQ multiplex PCR assay. For the multiplex PCR, a mixture combining 60 forward primers for TCR Vbeta segments and 13 reverse primers for TCR Jbeta segments was used. Amplification of the CDR3 region of rearranged TCR beta genes was performed with a multiplex PCR assay on genomic DNA. The amplified TCR beta libraries were sequenced on the Illumina HiSeq System as 87-base-pair reads. Per the source publication's procedure: Across the 670 or so repertoires, a later analysis counted around 80 million unique TCR beta chains, 9 million to 14 million of which were shared by at least two donors. A nearest-neighbor algorithm error-corrected the raw reads and collapsed the reads into unique sequences, merging closely related sequences to remove PCR and sequencing errors. To assign V, D and J gene segments, CDR3 sequences were aligned to IMGT reference sequences. For a sequence to be retained, a match of at least six nucleotides was required to both a V gene segment and a J gene segment. Rearrangements were classified as productive when the CDR3 lacked stop codons and remained in frame with V and J, and all other rearrangements were classified as non-productive. CDR3 was defined according to IMGT convention as the region running from the second conserved V-encoded cysteine to the conserved J-encoded phenylalanine. Sequences without an unambiguous match to a single V gene segment were excluded from the earlier analysis of almost 600 of the donors. An earlier analysis of several hundred of the donors called V segments functional above 56.7% productive rearrangements and segregating when the between-donor standard deviation exceeded 5%. A statistical classification framework was built for diagnosing cytomegalovirus status from the catalog of TCR beta chain sequences. In a later analysis, TCR nucleotide sequences were compared against IMGT/GENE-DB human TR gene sequences so that V and J genes could be assigned. A later analysis assigned CDR3 sequences and most-parsimonious VDJ recombination scenarios with the TCRdist pipeline. In a later analysis, each TCR beta chain was defined by its CDR3 amino acid sequence together with its V-gene family, and reads without a unique V-gene family were excluded. To address suspected cross-contamination and a sequencing artifact, a later analysis removed a few hundred highly shared, low-generation-probability nucleotide sequences. In a later analysis, a clonal expansion index for each public chain was calculated from normalized within-repertoire ranks of inferred template counts. Generation probabilities in a later analysis came from a VDJ recombination model fitted to out-of-frame rearrangements, and those results were checked against IGoR. In a later analysis, TCR-TCR, TCR-HLA and TCR-CMV co-occurrence was scored with hypergeometric tests, and a repertoire-size bias correction was applied to TCR pairs. In a later analysis, false discovery rates were estimated by permuting HLA or CMV assignments 20 times. In a later analysis, co-occurring TCRs were grouped using DBSCAN, with TCRdist sequence similarity added in when clustering inside HLA-allele-positive subsets. Repertoires with fewer than 30,000 or more than 120,000 public chains were left out of co-occurrence clustering, as were four to six repertoires with anomalous nucleotide sharing. TCRdb provides this immuneACCESS table in a form limited to in-frame rearrangements. Some clones are lacking; in checked studies, under half of them reflect an unresolved V gene, and why the rest are absent is not known. The V and J calls and clone size are taken from that table; D and trimming were inferred from the DNA. For this sample the table gives over 100,000 clones, of which around 84% were detected only once. Jointly, the top ten make up approximately 3.5% of the sample.

The full study reports these points: Linkage disequilibrium might explain the correlated functional status among segregating V segments, but an unknown experimental factor could not be excluded. In a later genetic analysis, a missense DCLRE1C variant was associated with V-gene and J-gene trimming of TCR beta chains, and the association was replicated in an independent cohort. In a later genetic analysis, fewer N-insertions in productive TCRs were reported among donors in an Asian-associated ancestry cluster than the roughly 640-donor mean. In the study, 150 to 200 TCR beta chains were listed as associated with cytomegalovirus. A later analysis reported that several top co-occurrence clusters appeared linked to parvovirus B19, influenza, CMV and Epstein-Barr virus. In an earlier analysis of approximately 600 of the donors, most TCR beta V segments were observed in productive rearrangements about 87% or about 30% of the time, broadly matching IMGT annotations. Because counts were too low, about 15 rarely observed V segments, including chromosome 9 orphons, were left out of the earlier analysis of about 500 of the donors. A few of the identified cytomegalovirus-associated TCR beta chains were confirmed in vitro to be specific for cytomegalovirus antigens. Immune exposure information for the cohort was limited to CMV serostatus. The classifier was reported to diagnose cytomegalovirus status with high specificity and sensitivity in both the original and validation cohorts. The authors suggested that the approach could potentially be generalized to other disease states and immunological phenotypes. The cohort was sequenced for TCR beta chains only, and without alpha or paired-chain data the features that could be detected were limited. When HLA alleles, especially DR and DQ, strongly co-occurred, TCR associations were difficult to assign to individual alleles. A later analysis found that most CMV-associated TCR beta chains appeared HLA-restricted, with HLA associations seemingly driven largely by CMV exposure. A cluster of highly shared sequence variants was judged likely to represent a technical artifact of the sequencing pipeline. Because some donors lacked HLA typing at each locus, the association tests relied only on the typed subset. In a later analysis, HLA-associated TCR beta chains showed more clonal expansion and lower generation probabilities than non-associated chains that were equally common. In a later analysis, around 17,000 TCR beta sequences were associated with specific HLA alleles at a false discovery rate of 0.05. Across donors, most TCR sequences were observed very rarely, whereas some public TCRs were present in many individuals. Presence/absence analyses assumed roughly uniform sequencing depth across donors, an assumption that may not hold. A further reported finding was that TCR beta sequences accurately predicted the HLA-A and HLA-B alleles for most subjects in the first cohort. The 87-base-pair reads could not distinguish some IMGT-functional V segments, including TRBV6-2 and TRBV6-3, so those segments were excluded. According to a later analysis, TCR association rates differed among HLA loci, with DRB1 alleles showing the most associated TCRs and HLA-C alleles showing the fewest.

The rearrangement joined TRBV7-2 to TRBJ1-3; the D gene is unclear. Sequencing was performed on PBMCs. The TCR sequence derives from a woman between 25 and 40 years old in good health and CMV-seropositive. The sequenced DNA: TGTGCCAGCAGCTTTCCATTGAGCTCTGGAAACACCATATATTTT. Its translation is CASSFPLSSGNTIYF.